This paragraph covers one T cell receptor beta chain sequence. Its antigen is not known. Germline loops: CDR1 MDHEN, CDR2 SYDVKM. The CDR3 has 15 amino acids. The data are from a study of shared clonotypes between healthy human individuals. Study as a whole: Donors, aged 18 to 49, were a couple of women and three men.

Notes on the study in general: The donor pool, a small one, limited the genetic and exposure-history diversity represented.

Generated by immunoSEQ multiplex PCR, the TCRdb table keeps only in-frame clones and is missing some. Of roughly 2.2 million clones detected, more than 80% appear once; the ten largest clones hold about 0.39%. The receptor was isolated from a man aged 18-30 years in good health. Some clones in this sample may be carry-over from other donors' samples. The chain uses TRBV28 and TRBJ2-5, with 10 bases lining up with TRBD1. The tail of the sequence fits TRBJ2-7 better, so the J call may be wrong. The sample taken for sequencing was naive CD4+ T cells from PBMCs. The subset denotes: CD45RA+ positively selected. The CDR3 reads CASSGPGQGSYEQYF. CDR3 in DNA: TGTGCCAGCAGCGGGCCGGGACAGGGGTCCTACGAGCAGTACTTC.